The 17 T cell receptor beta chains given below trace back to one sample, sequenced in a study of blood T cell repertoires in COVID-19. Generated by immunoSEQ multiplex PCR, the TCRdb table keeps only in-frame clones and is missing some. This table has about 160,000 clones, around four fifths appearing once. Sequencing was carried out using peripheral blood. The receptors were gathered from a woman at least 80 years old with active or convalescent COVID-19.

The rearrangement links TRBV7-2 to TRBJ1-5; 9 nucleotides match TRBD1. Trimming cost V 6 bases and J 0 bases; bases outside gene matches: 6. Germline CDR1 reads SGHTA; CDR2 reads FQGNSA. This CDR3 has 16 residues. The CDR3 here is CASRLQGASSNQPQHF. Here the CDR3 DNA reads TGTGCCAGCAGATTACAGGGGGCCAGTAGCAATCAGCCCCAGCATTTT.

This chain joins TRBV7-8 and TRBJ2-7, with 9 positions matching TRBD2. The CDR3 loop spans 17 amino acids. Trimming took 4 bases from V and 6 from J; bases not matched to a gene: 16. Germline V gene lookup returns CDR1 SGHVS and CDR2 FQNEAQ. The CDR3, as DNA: TGTGCCAGCAGCTCGACATACCCGGGACTAGCATCGATCGAGCAGTACTTC. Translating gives CASSSTYPGLASIEQYF.

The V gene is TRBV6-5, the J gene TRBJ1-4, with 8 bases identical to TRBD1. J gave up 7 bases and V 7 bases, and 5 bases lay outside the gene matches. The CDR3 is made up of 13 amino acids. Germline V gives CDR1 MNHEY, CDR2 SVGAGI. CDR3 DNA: TGTGCCAGCAACGGACAGGGTCCTGAAAAACTGTTTTTT. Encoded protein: CASNGQGPEKLFF.

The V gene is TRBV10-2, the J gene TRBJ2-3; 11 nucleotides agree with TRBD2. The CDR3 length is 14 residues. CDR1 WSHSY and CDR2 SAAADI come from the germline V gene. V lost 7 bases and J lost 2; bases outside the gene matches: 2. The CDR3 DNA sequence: TGCGCCAGCAATAGCGGGGGGGTCACAGATACGCAGTATTTT. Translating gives CASNSGGVTDTQYF.

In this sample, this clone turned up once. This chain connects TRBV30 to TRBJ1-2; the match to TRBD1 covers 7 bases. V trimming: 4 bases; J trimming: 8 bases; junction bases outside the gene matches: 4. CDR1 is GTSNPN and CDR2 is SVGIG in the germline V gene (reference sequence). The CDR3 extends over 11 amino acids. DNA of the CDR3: TGTGCCTGGAACAGGGGTTCAGGCTACACCTTC. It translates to CAWNRGSGYTF.

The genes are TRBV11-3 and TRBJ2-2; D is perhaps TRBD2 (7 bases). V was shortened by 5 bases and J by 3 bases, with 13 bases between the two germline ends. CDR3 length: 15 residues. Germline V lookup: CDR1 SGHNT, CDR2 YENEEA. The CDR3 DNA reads TGTGCCAGCAGCCAGAGGGGGGGCCACACCGGGGAGCTGTTTTTT. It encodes CASSQRGGHTGELFF.

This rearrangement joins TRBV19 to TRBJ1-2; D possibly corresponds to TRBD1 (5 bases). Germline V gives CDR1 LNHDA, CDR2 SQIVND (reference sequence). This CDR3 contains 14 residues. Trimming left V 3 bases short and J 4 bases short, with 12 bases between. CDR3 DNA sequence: TGTGCCAGTAGTATTCCGCAGGGAAGCTATGGCTACACCTTC. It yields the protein CASSIPQGSYGYTF.

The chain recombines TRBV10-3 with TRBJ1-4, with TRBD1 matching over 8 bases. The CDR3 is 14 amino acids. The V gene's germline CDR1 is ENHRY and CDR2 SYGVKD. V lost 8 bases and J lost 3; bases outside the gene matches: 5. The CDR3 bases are TGTGCCATCGGGACAGGCGTTCCTAATGAAAAACTGTTTTTT. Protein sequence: CAIGTGVPNEKLFF.

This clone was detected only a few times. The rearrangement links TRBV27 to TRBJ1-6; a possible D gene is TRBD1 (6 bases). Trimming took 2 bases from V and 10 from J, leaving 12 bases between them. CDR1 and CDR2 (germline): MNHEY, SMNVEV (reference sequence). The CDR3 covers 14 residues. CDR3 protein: CASSLQGKESPLHF. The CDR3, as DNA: TGTGCCAGCAGTTTACAGGGGAAGGAGTCACCCCTCCACTTT.

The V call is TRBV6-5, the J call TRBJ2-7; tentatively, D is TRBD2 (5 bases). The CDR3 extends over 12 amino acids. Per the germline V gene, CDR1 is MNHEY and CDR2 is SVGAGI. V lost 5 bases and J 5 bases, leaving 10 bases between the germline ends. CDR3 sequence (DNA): TGTGCCAGCAGTCCTGCCGGGGACGAGCAGTACTTC. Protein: CASSPAGDEQYF.

CDR3 in amino acids: CASSSLLSQGDGELFF. Here the CDR3 DNA reads TGTGCCAGCAGCTCCTTGTTAAGTCAGGGCGACGGGGAGCTGTTTTTT. The chain combines TRBV13 with TRBJ2-2, with D perhaps matching TRBD1 (5 bases). CDR1 PRHDT and CDR2 FYEKMQ come from the germline V gene (reference sequence). Deletions cut 4 bases from V and 7 bases from J, with 19 bases between. The CDR3 loop spans 16 amino acids. The full variable domain, rest sourced from reference TRBV13 and TRBJ2-2, is AAGVIQSPRHLIKEKRETATLKCYPIPRHDTVYWYQQGPGQDPQFLISFYEKMQSDKGSIPDRFSAQQFSDYHSELNMSSLELGDSALYFCASSSLLSQGDGELFFGEGSRLTVL.

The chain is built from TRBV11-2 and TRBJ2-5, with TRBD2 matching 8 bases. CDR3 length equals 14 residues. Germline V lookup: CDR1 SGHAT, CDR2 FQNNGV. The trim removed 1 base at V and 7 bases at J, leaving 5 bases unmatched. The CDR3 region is CASSLGSLAGTQYF. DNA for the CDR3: TGTGCCAGCAGCTTAGGGTCCCTAGCGGGGACCCAGTACTTC.

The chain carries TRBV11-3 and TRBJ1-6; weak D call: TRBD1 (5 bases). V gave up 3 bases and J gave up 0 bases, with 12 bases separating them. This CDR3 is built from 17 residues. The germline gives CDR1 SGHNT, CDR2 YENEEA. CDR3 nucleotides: TGTGCCAGCAGCTTGGGGCTCCGGAGCTCCTATAATTCACCCCTCCACTTT. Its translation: CASSLGLRSSYNSPLHF.

CDR3 DNA: TGTGCCAGCAGCCGTGCTTCGACAGGGGTCACAGATACGCAGTATTTT. Protein: CASSRASTGVTDTQYF. This chain links TRBV7-9 with TRBJ2-3, with 8 bases identical to TRBD1. Trimming took 5 bases from V and 2 from J; bases not matched to a gene: 9. CDR1 SEHNR and CDR2 FQNEAQ come from the germline V gene (reference sequence). CDR3 length equals 16 residues.

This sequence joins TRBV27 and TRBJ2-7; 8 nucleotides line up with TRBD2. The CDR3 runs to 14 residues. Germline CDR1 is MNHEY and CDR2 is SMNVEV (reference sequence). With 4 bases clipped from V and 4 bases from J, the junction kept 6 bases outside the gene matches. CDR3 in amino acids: CASSSGLVPYEQYF. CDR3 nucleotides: TGTGCCAGCAGTTCGGGACTAGTCCCTTACGAGCAGTACTTC.

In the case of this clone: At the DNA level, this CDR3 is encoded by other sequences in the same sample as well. For the CDR3, the DNA is TGTGCCAGCTCACCAGGGGAGGGCTACACCTTC. Its translation: CASSPGEGYTF. The rearrangement uses TRBV18 and TRBJ1-2, with D uncertain. In germline, CDR1 is KGHSH, CDR2 LQKENI. This CDR3 comprises 11 residues. Trimming shortened V by 2 bases and J by 8 bases, and 6 bases separated the two germline ends.

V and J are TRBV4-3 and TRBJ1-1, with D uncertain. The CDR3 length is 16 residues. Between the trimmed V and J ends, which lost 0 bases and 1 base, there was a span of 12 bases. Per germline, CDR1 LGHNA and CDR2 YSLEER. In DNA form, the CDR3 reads TGCGCCAGCAGCCAAGAGCGGTCCACGTCGAACACTGAAGCTTTCTTT. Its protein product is CASSQERSTSNTEAFF.